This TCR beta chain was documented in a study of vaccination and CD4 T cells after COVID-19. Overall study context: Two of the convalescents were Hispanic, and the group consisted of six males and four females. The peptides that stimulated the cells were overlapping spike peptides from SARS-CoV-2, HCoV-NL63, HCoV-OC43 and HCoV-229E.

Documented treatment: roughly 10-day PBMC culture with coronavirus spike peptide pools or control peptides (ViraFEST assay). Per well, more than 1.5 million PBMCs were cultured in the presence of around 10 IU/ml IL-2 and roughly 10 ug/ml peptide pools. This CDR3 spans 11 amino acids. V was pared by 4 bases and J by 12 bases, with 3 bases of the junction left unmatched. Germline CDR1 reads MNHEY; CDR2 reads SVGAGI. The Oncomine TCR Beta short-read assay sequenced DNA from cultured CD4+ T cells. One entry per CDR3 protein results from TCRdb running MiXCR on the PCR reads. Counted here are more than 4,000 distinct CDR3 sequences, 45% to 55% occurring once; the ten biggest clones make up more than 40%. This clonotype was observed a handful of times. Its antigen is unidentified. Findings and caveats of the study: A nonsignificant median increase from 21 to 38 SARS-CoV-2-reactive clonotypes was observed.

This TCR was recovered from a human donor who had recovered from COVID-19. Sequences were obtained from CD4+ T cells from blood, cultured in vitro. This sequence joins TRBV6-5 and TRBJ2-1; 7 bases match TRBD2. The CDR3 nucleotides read TGTGCCAGCAGTTTTGGCGGGGGGCAGTTCTTC. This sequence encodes CASSFGGGQFF.